A selection of T cell receptor beta chains follows, all from one sample in a study of cytomegalovirus exposure and HLA in healthy donors. Only in-frame clones appear in the TCRdb table, and some are missing; sequencing was by immunoSEQ multiplex PCR. The sample shows under 75,000 clones, about 63% of them seen only once. Sequencing was done on a sample of PBMCs. The receptors here all came from a man aged 35 to 55 in good health and CMV-seropositive. Each CDR3 is given with its conserved first and last residue. A D gene is named only where the DNA matches it firmly. Some rows have no size entry. The others give once, few or many, or a class for an expanded clone.

NA	NA	TRBJ1-1	TRBV6-4	CASRGQKNTEAFF	TGTGCCAGCAGAGGACAGAAGAACACTGAAGCTTTCTTT
NA	NA	TRBJ2-7	TRBV27	CASSSGLLAYEQYF	TGTGCCAGCAGTTCGGGACTCCTCGCCTACGAGCAGTACTTC
NA	once	TRBJ1-2	TRBV7-9	CASSHSLQGYTF	TGTGCCAGCAGCCATTCCCTACAGGGCTACACCTTC
TRBD2	NA	TRBJ2-1	TRBV9	CASSVGWDAGGQDEQFF	TGTGCCAGCAGCGTGGGGTGGGACGCGGGGGGGCAGGATGAGCAGTTCTTC
NA	NA	TRBJ1-2	TRBV6-5	CASTRGKGAYGYTF	TGTGCCAGCACACGGGGGAAGGGAGCTTATGGCTACACCTTC
TRBD2	NA	TRBJ2-1	TRBV9	CASSPGRRGGLNEQFF	TGTGCCAGCAGCCCCGGACGACGGGGAGGGCTCAATGAGCAGTTCTTC
TRBD2	NA	TRBJ2-7	TRBV28	CASSFRTDGEGWDEQYF	TGTGCCAGCAGTTTCAGGACCGACGGGGAGGGTTGGGACGAGCAGTACTTC
TRBD1	few	TRBJ2-7	TRBV11-2	CASRDSRGPHEQYF	TGTGCCAGCAGGGATTCGAGGGGGCCCCACGAGCAGTACTTC
NA	NA	TRBJ1-6	TRBV27	CASQLNVYNSPLHF	TGTGCCAGCCAGTTAAACGTCTATAATTCACCCCTCCACTTT
TRBD1	NA	TRBJ2-7	TRBV30	CACSPDRGLWEQYF	TGTGCCTGCTCCCCGGACAGGGGGCTGTGGGAGCAGTACTTC
NA	once	TRBJ2-6	TRBV7-6	CASSFTLTGGVSGANVLTF	TGTGCCAGCAGCTTCACCTTAACAGGGGGGGTCTCTGGGGCCAACGTCCTGACTTTC
NA	NA	TRBJ1-4	TRBV19	CASSNLGSSNEKLFF	TGTGCCAGTAGTAACTTAGGGAGTTCTAATGAAAAACTGTTTTTT
TRBD1	NA	TRBJ1-4	TRBV7-2	CASSLAQGNEKLFF	TGTGCCAGCAGCTTAGCACAGGGGAATGAAAAACTGTTTTTT
TRBD2	NA	TRBJ2-7	TRBV2	CASSLTSVPYEQYF	TGTGCCAGCAGTTTGACTAGCGTTCCCTACGAGCAGTACTTC
NA	NA	TRBJ1-5	TRBV4-3	CASSPDLGAGQPQHF	TGCGCCAGCAGCCCTGATCTGGGGGCGGGTCAGCCCCAGCATTTT
NA	NA	TRBJ1-1	TRBV4-2	CASSQEWLETEAFF	TGTGCCAGCAGCCAAGAATGGTTGGAGACTGAAGCTTTCTTT
NA	few	TRBJ1-6	TRBV4-3	CASSQGSEVSPLHF	TGCGCCAGCAGCCAAGGGTCCGAGGTTTCACCCCTCCACTTT
NA	once	TRBJ2-3	TRBV5-1	CASSFESSTDTQYF	TGCGCCAGCAGCTTTGAGTCAAGCACAGATACGCAGTATTTT
TRBD2	NA	TRBJ2-2	TRBV19	CASSILTSGNRELFF	TGTGCCAGTAGTATTTTAACTAGCGGGAATCGGGAGCTGTTTTTT
TRBD2	NA	TRBJ2-7	TRBV19	CASSRGRVYEQYF	TGTGCCAGTTCCCGGGGGAGGGTTTACGAGCAGTACTTC
TRBD1	few	TRBJ1-4	TRBV2	CASSRSGQIRNEKLFF	TGTGCCAGCAGCCGTTCGGGACAGATACGCAATGAAAAACTGTTTTTT
NA	NA	TRBJ1-6	TRBV6-4	CASSDGDRDNSPLHF	TGTGCCAGCAGTGACGGCGACAGAGATAATTCACCCCTCCACTTT
NA	once	TRBJ1-2	TRBV5-1	CASTPGSNYGYTF	TGCGCCAGCACCCCCGGGAGTAACTATGGCTACACCTTC
NA	few	TRBJ2-7	TRBV27	CASSSDGTYEQYF	TGTGCCAGCAGTTCGGACGGGACCTACGAGCAGTACTTC
TRBD1	NA	TRBJ2-2	TRBV9	CASSVATGNRLNTGELFF	TGTGCCAGCAGCGTAGCGACAGGGAACCGGTTGAACACCGGGGAGCTGTTTTTT
NA	NA	TRBJ2-3	TRBV5-1	CASNPGTSTDTQYF	TGCGCCAGCAACCCAGGGACTAGCACAGATACGCAGTATTTT
NA	NA	TRBJ2-2	TRBV10-3	CAISDTVGELFF	TGTGCCATCAGTGACACAGTCGGGGAGCTGTTTTTT
TRBD2	NA	TRBJ2-3	TRBV18	CASSPRLAGDTDTQYF	TGTGCCAGCTCACCTAGACTAGCGGGGGACACAGATACGCAGTATTTT
TRBD2	NA	TRBJ2-7	TRBV6-5	CASRRTSGPAYEQYF	TGTGCCAGCAGGAGGACTAGCGGTCCAGCCTACGAGCAGTACTTC
TRBD2	NA	TRBJ2-7	TRBV11-2	CASSFGLAYYEQYF	TGTGCCAGCAGCTTCGGACTAGCGTACTACGAGCAGTACTTC
NA	NA	TRBJ2-2	TRBV7-8	CASSPRTVTSRGELFF	TGTGCCAGCAGCCCCCGGACAGTAACTTCGAGAGGGGAGCTGTTTTTT
TRBD2	NA	TRBJ2-2	TRBV19	CASSISGLAGITGELFF	TGTGCCAGTAGTATATCAGGCCTAGCGGGGATCACCGGGGAGCTGTTTTTT
NA	NA	TRBJ2-1	TRBV7-7	CASSLDPGPSNEQFF	TGTGCTAGCAGCTTAGACCCAGGGCCTAGCAATGAGCAGTTCTTC
TRBD2	NA	TRBJ2-1	TRBV11-3	CASSPGVAGHNEQFF	TGTGCCAGCAGCCCCGGGGTAGCGGGGCACAATGAGCAGTTCTTC
NA	NA	TRBJ1-2	TRBV7-9	CASSLVGEGYGYTF	TGTGCCAGCAGCTTAGTAGGGGAGGGCTATGGCTACACCTTC
TRBD2	NA	TRBJ2-4	TRBV29-1	CSVQTSGNGNIQYF	TGCAGCGTTCAGACTAGCGGGAATGGAAACATTCAGTACTTC
NA	NA	TRBJ2-3	TRBV7-6	CASSLAQGITDTQYF	TGTGCCAGCAGCTTAGCGCAGGGGATAACAGATACGCAGTATTTT
TRBD2	NA	TRBJ2-7	TRBV25-1	CASSKEGTSGSGEQYF	TGTGCCAGCAGTAAAGAGGGGACTAGCGGGAGCGGAGAGCAGTACTTC
NA	NA	TRBJ2-7	TRBV5-1	CASTPQGALPAYEQYF	TGCGCCAGCACCCCACAAGGGGCCCTCCCCGCCTACGAGCAGTACTTC
NA	NA	TRBJ2-7	TRBV7-9	CASSLVQNPYEQYF	TGTGCCAGCAGCTTAGTACAGAACCCCTACGAGCAGTACTTC
TRBD2	NA	TRBJ2-5	TRBV9	CASSETSGGETQYF	TGTGCCAGCAGCGAGACTAGCGGGGGGGAGACCCAGTACTTC
NA	NA	TRBJ2-7	TRBV18	CASSPDRYYEQYF	TGTGCCAGCTCCCCGGACAGATACTACGAGCAGTACTTC
TRBD1	NA	TRBJ2-7	TRBV6-1	CASSGDRGYEQYF	TGTGCCAGCAGTGGTGACAGGGGCTACGAGCAGTACTTC